Presented here are 28 T cell receptor beta chains from one specimen sequenced in a study of T cell responses to AZD1222 COVID-19 vaccine. Measured with immunoSEQ multiplex PCR; TCRdb has only the in-frame clones, and not every one. The sample shows some 50,000 clones, about 90% of them seen only once. Sequenced material: peripheral blood, taken 28 days after the second AZD1222 dose. The receptors were sampled from an adult who received the AZD1222 COVID-19 vaccine.

The V call is TRBV7-9, the J call TRBJ2-5; the D gene is possibly TRBD1 (5 bases). The length of the CDR3 is 15 residues. Germline-derived CDR1 and CDR2 are SEHNR and FQNEAQ (reference sequence). V lost 0 bases and J lost 1, with 9 bases in between. The CDR3 nucleotides are TGTGCCAGCAGCTTAGCATTTGGGGCCCAAGAGACCCAGTACTTC. This gives the protein CASSLAFGAQETQYF.

The chain links TRBV29-1 to TRBJ2-1, with D possibly matching TRBD2 (6 bases). Germline CDR1 reads SQVTM; CDR2 reads ANQGSEA. V shed 7 bases and J shed 9 bases, with 22 bases lying between them. The CDR3 covers 14 residues. The CDR3 coding sequence is TGCAGCGGGTTGGCGGGACCAGGCTTGGGTGAGCAGTTCTTC. It codes for CSGLAGPGLGEQFF.

The V gene is TRBV9, the J gene TRBJ1-4, with D possibly TRBD1 on 5 matching bases. V shed 3 bases and J shed 6 bases, with 24 bases lying between them. The germline gives CDR1 SGDLS, CDR2 YYNGEE. The CDR3 loop spans 18 amino acids. CDR3 sequence (DNA): TGTGCCAGCAGCGCCGAGGATATAGGGGTAGAGTTGTATGAAAAACTGTTTTTT. It translates to CASSAEDIGVELYEKLFF.

The chain recombines TRBV7-3 with TRBJ1-1; the D is unclear. Germline CDR1 reads SGHTA; CDR2 reads FQGTGA. The CDR3 has 14 amino acids. V shed 1 base and J shed 4 bases, with 10 bases lying between them. CDR3 loop: CASSLSGEGTEAFF. The DNA for the CDR3 is TGTGCCAGCAGCTTAAGTGGGGAGGGCACTGAAGCTTTCTTT.

CDR3 residues: CASSPGQTNTGELFF. CDR3 bases: TGTGCCAGCTCACCGGGACAGACGAACACCGGGGAGCTGTTTTTT. The chain links TRBV18 to TRBJ2-2; 7 nucleotides match TRBD1. J gave up 0 bases and V 3 bases, and 1 base lay outside the gene matches. CDR1 and CDR2 from the germline V gene are KGHSH and LQKENI. The CDR3 length is 15 residues.

The J gene is TRBJ2-3, the V gene TRBV20-1, with no clear D. V was trimmed by 3 bases and J by 0 bases, leaving 7 bases between them. CDR1 is DFQATT and CDR2 is SNEGSKA in the germline V gene (reference sequence). The CDR3 has 13 amino acids. The CDR3 DNA sequence: TGCAGTGCTAGTGCACCTAGCACAGATACGCAGTATTTT. Translation gives CSASAPSTDTQYF.

The rearrangement links TRBV5-1 to TRBJ1-5; no clear D gene. From germline, CDR1 is SGHRS and CDR2 YFSETQ. The CDR3 runs to 14 residues. V was trimmed by 4 bases and J by 1 base, leaving 9 bases between them. As DNA, the CDR3 is TGCGCCAGCAGCCCCGGGGTGAGCAATCAGCCCCAGCATTTT. It encodes CASSPGVSNQPQHF.

This clone was detected once. This rearrangement joins TRBV2 to TRBJ2-2; D is ambiguous. The CDR3 is 13 residues long. The germline V gene has CDR1 SNHLY and CDR2 FYNNEI. Deletions cut 10 bases from V and 3 bases from J, with 12 bases between. CDR3 region: CAKSGPDTGELFF. The DNA of the CDR3 is TGTGCCAAATCGGGCCCGGACACCGGGGAGCTGTTTTTT.

This chain joins TRBV11-2 and TRBJ1-4; D is unresolved. The V and J ends lost 5 bases and 6 bases respectively, with 16 bases between them. The CDR3 covers 15 residues. Germline V gene data show CDR1 as SGHAT and CDR2 as FQNNGV. CDR3 region: CASSQAGWWDEKLFF. Here the CDR3 DNA reads TGTGCCAGCAGCCAAGCGGGGTGGTGGGATGAAAAACTGTTTTTT.

The chain uses TRBV5-1 and TRBJ1-2; 8 nucleotides agree with TRBD1. V shed 4 bases, J shed 3 bases, and the junction held 8 bases outside the gene matches. CDR1 is SGHRS and CDR2 is YFSETQ in the germline V gene. The CDR3 extends over 15 amino acids. CDR3 bases: TGCGCCAGCAGCCCGGGACAGGTAGAATACTATGGCTACACCTTC. This gives the protein CASSPGQVEYYGYTF.

This chain joins TRBV2 and TRBJ2-5; D not certain. Germline values: CDR1 SNHLY, CDR2 FYNNEI. Trimming took 7 bases from V and 1 from J, leaving 19 bases between them. The CDR3 consists of 16 residues. Here the CDR3 DNA reads TGTGCCAGCACCCGGACGGTTCGTTCTATCCAAGAGACCCAGTACTTC. This codes for CASTRTVRSIQETQYF.

The rearrangement joins TRBV12-2 to TRBJ2-7; the table's D call of TRBD2 was not tested on the DNA. TRBV12-2 is deemed a pseudogene. There are 21 residues in the CDR3. CDR3 sequence: CASRPLGVLGLAGRRGYEQYF. The CDR3 DNA follows: TGTGCAAGTCGCCCCCTGGGGGTGTTGGGACTAGCGGGACGACGGGGCTACGAGCAGTACTTC.

The chain links TRBV19 to TRBJ2-2, with D uncertain. Looked up from germline, CDR1 is LNHDA and CDR2 is SQIVND (reference sequence). With 0 bases removed from V and 5 bases from J, the gap between germline ends came to 10 bases. This CDR3 is 15 amino acids long. DNA for the CDR3: TGTGCCAGTAGTATAGATTCGGCCACAACCGGGGAGCTGTTTTTT. Its translation: CASSIDSATTGELFF.

This chain uses TRBV7-3 with TRBJ1-1; D is unresolved. Between the trimmed V and J ends, which lost 5 bases and 1 base, there was a span of 8 bases. The CDR3 has 13 residues. The germline V gene encodes CDR1 SGHTA and CDR2 FQGTGA. CDR3 in DNA: TGTGCCAGCAGCACAGATTGGAACACTGAAGCTTTCTTT. This codes for CASSTDWNTEAFF.

The rearrangement links TRBV6-2 or TRBV6-3 to TRBJ1-1; D perhaps matches TRBD1 (6 bases). The length of the CDR3 is 14 residues. Germline CDR1 is MNHEY and CDR2 is SVGEGT. V lost 2 bases and J 4 bases, leaving 11 bases between the germline ends. This chain's CDR3 is CASSYGGGITEAFF. The CDR3 DNA follows: TGTGCCAGCAGTTACGGAGGGGGGATCACTGAAGCTTTCTTT.

This clone was recorded once. The chain has TRBV4-2 and TRBJ2-1, with D possibly being TRBD1 (6 bases). The CDR3 extends over 16 amino acids. Germline values: CDR1 LGHNA, CDR2 YNFKEQ. Trimming removed 2 bases at V and 5 bases at J, with 16 bases between. CDR3 residues: CASSQLEQGVHNEQFF. In DNA, the CDR3 is TGTGCCAGCAGCCAATTGGAACAGGGCGTGCACAATGAGCAGTTCTTC.

This chain connects TRBV3-1 (or the pseudogene TRBV3-2) to TRBJ2-3; the match to TRBD2 covers 10 bases. V shed 0 bases and J 2 bases; nucleotides not matched to a gene: 23. The germline V gene encodes CDR1 LGHDT and CDR2 YNNKEL (reference sequence). There are 23 residues in the CDR3. This CDR3 reads CASSQEWLSGRAKTFSSTDTQYF. The CDR3 region has the DNA TGTGCCAGCAGCCAAGAGTGGCTAAGCGGGAGGGCCAAAACTTTTTCGTCCACAGATACGCAGTATTTT.

The chain carries TRBV19 and TRBJ1-6; D not certain. The V end lost 6 bases, the J end lost 0 bases, and 9 bases lay between the germline ends. CDR1 is LNHDA, CDR2 SQIVND, per germline (reference sequence). The CDR3 has 15 amino acids. CDR3 sequence (DNA): TGTGCCAGTAGGGAGGAGAGCTCCTATAATTCACCCCTCCACTTT. The encoded protein is CASREESSYNSPLHF.

The J gene is TRBJ2-7, the V gene TRBV7-8, with D uncertain. CDR3 length: 13 residues. Trimming cost V 1 base and J 3 bases, with 7 bases left between them. CDR1 and CDR2 (germline): SGHVS, FQNEAQ. CDR3 DNA: TGTGCCAGCAGCTTAGAGGGCTTCTACGAGCAGTACTTC. The encoded protein is CASSLEGFYEQYF.

The chain couples TRBV4-1 to TRBJ2-2, with 7 nucleotides matching TRBD1. The V and J ends lost 4 bases and 2 bases, in that order; junction bases with no gene match: 7. The CDR3 sequence is 16 residues long. In germline, CDR1 is MGHRA, CDR2 YSYEKL. In nucleotides, the CDR3 is TGCGCCAGCAGCCGAACCGGGACAGCCAACACCGGGGAGCTGTTTTTT. It specifies CASSRTGTANTGELFF.

This chain joins TRBV6-5 and TRBJ1-1; 7 bases are shared with TRBD1. CDR3 length: 14 residues. The trim removed 3 bases at V and 1 base at J, leaving 2 bases unmatched. CDR1 and CDR2 from the germline V gene are MNHEY and SVGAGI. The CDR3 is CASSYRDRNTEAFF. CDR3 DNA sequence: TGTGCCAGCAGTTATCGGGACAGGAACACTGAAGCTTTCTTT.

This sequence joins TRBV6-5 and TRBJ2-3, with 7 bases aligning to TRBD2. The junction had 4 bases not matched to a gene; V was cut back by 0 bases and J by 4 bases. Germline CDR1 MNHEY, CDR2 SVGAGI. The CDR3 runs 15 residues. The DNA of the CDR3 is TGTGCCAGCAGTTACTCGGCTGGGGGGGCAGATACGCAGTATTTT. Residues: CASSYSAGGADTQYF.

The rearrangement uses TRBV5-6 and TRBJ1-2; no reliable D call. The germline gives CDR1 SGHDT, CDR2 YYEEEE. Trimming pared 3 bases from V and 4 bases from J, leaving 19 bases between. The CDR3 runs 16 residues. Here the CDR3 reads CASSSDVRYESYGYTF. Written as DNA, the CDR3 is TGTGCCAGCAGCTCGGACGTCCGCTATGAGAGCTATGGCTACACCTTC.

This clone occurred once. The chain uses TRBV10-3 and TRBJ1-1, with D possibly TRBD1 on 5 matching bases. The V gene's germline CDR1 is ENHRY and CDR2 SYGVKD. V shed 3 bases and J shed 7 bases, with 12 bases lying between them. The CDR3 is made up of 13 amino acids. The CDR3 DNA follows: TGTGCCATCAGTGATAACTACGACAGTGAAGCTTTCTTT. Protein product: CAISDNYDSEAFF.

The CDR3 region is CSSRGITEAFF. The CDR3 DNA reads TGCAGCTCCAGGGGGATCACTGAAGCTTTCTTT. The V and J genes are TRBV20-1 and TRBJ1-1, with 7 bases matching TRBD1. The germline gives CDR1 DFQATT, CDR2 SNEGSKA (reference sequence). CDR3 length: 11 amino acids.

The count of this clone is one. J is TRBJ1-1 and V is TRBV5-5; the D is unclear. This CDR3 spans 13 amino acids. Trimming stripped 0 bases from V and 6 bases from J, with 9 bases between. The germline gives CDR1 SGHKS, CDR2 YYEKEE (reference sequence). The CDR3 protein is CASSLGGGAEAFF. The DNA of the CDR3 is TGTGCCAGCAGCTTGGGGGGTGGTGCTGAAGCTTTCTTT.

The rearrangement uses TRBV4-1 and TRBJ1-4, with 7 nucleotides matching TRBD1. The V segment lost 4 bases and the J segment 5 bases; nucleotides outside the gene matches: 10. This CDR3 has 16 residues. CDR1 and CDR2 from the germline V gene are MGHRA and YSYEKL. The CDR3 DNA sequence: TGCGCCAGCAGCCCCCCAGGGGGGTTCGACAATGAAAAACTGTTTTTT. Protein sequence: CASSPPGGFDNEKLFF.

The chain is built from TRBV11-3 and TRBJ2-4; no firm D call. This CDR3 has 13 residues. The V gene's germline CDR1 is SGHNT and CDR2 YENEEA. The V end lost 2 bases, the J end lost 9 bases, and 11 bases lay between the germline ends. This chain's CDR3 is CASSLNILSIQYF. The CDR3 DNA reads TGTGCCAGCAGCTTAAATATTTTGAGCATTCAGTACTTC.